These 28 T cell receptor beta chains were sequenced from one sample in a study of technical replicates of blood from several donors. The protocol was immunoSEQ multiplex PCR, while the TCRdb copy is restricted to in-frame clones and leaves out a portion. The sample has 75,000 to 90,000 clones; roughly 97% are singletons. Sequencing input: T cells isolated from PBMCs. The receptors were gathered from a human donor in good health.

The V gene is TRBV28, the J gene TRBJ2-7, with 8 positions matching TRBD2. V gave up 1 base and J gave up 4 bases; unmatched junction bases: 9. The CDR3 is made up of 16 amino acids. Germline assignment: CDR1 MDHEN and CDR2 SYDVKM. The CDR3 sequence is CASSLSGGRRPYEQYF. The CDR3 bases are TGTGCCAGCAGTTTATCTGGCGGGAGGAGACCGTACGAGCAGTACTTC.

The CDR3 DNA follows: TGTGCCAGCAGCGTCACAACGACTAACTATGGCTACACCTTC. Translated, it gives CASSVTTTNYGYTF. This chain joins TRBV9 and TRBJ1-2, with D unresolved. Between the trimmed V and J ends, which lost 2 bases and 0 bases, there was a span of 8 bases. The CDR3 is 14 amino acids. The germline V gene encodes CDR1 SGDLS and CDR2 YYNGEE.

The chain joins TRBV6-4 to TRBJ2-2, with 12 bases fitting TRBD2. CDR1 is MRHNA and CDR2 is SNTAGT in the germline V gene. V gave up 5 bases and J gave up 5 bases; unmatched junction bases: 3. CDR3 length equals 15 residues. The CDR3, as DNA: TGTGCCAGCAGTAGACTAGCGGGAGCAACCGGGGAGCTGTTTTTT. It translates to CASSRLAGATGELFF.

This rearrangement joins TRBV27 to TRBJ1-5, with no clear D. This CDR3 comprises 13 residues. Germline CDR1 MNHEY, CDR2 SMNVEV (reference sequence). V was trimmed by 3 bases and J by 8 bases, leaving 11 bases between them. This CDR3 is CASSFHNEEPQHF. DNA of the CDR3: TGTGCCAGCAGTTTCCACAACGAAGAGCCCCAGCATTTT.

The chain has TRBV5-8 and TRBJ1-2; D possibly corresponds to TRBD1 (5 bases). The germline gives CDR1 SGHTS, CDR2 YDEGEE. V lost 5 bases, J lost 2 bases, and 13 bases lay in between. The CDR3 extends over 14 amino acids. CDR3 DNA sequence: TGTGCCAGCAGGGGAGGGACGGCAAACTATGGCTACACCTTC. This encodes CASRGGTANYGYTF.

The J gene is TRBJ1-5, the V gene TRBV14; maybe TRBD1 (6 bases). Germline CDR1 SGHDN, CDR2 FVKESK. With 5 bases removed from V and 0 bases from J, the gap between germline ends came to 8 bases. The CDR3 is made up of 14 amino acids. The CDR3 region is CASSRGYSNQPQHF. CDR3 bases: TGTGCCAGCAGCAGGGGGTATAGCAATCAGCCCCAGCATTTT.

The chain employs TRBV7-9 and TRBJ1-1; D call uncertain. Germline V gene lookup returns CDR1 SEHNR and CDR2 FQNEAQ (reference sequence). This CDR3 has 13 amino acids. V was clipped by 3 bases and J by 4 bases, with 9 bases between them. CDR3 nucleotides: TGTGCCAGCAGCTTTCAGCACAGCACTGAAGCTTTCTTT. Amino acids: CASSFQHSTEAFF. Full variable domain (remainder filled in from reference TRBV7-9 and TRBJ1-1): DTGVSQNPRHKITKRGQNVTFRCDPISEHNRLYWYRQTLGQGPEFLTYFQNEAQLEKSRLLSDRFSAERPKGSFSTLEIQRTEQGDSAMYLCASSFQHSTEAFFGQGTRLTVV.

The gene calls are TRBV4-2 and TRBJ2-7; maybe TRBD1 (6 bases). The V end was cut by 2 bases, the J end by 3 bases, with 11 bases between. This CDR3 is built from 14 residues. Germline V gene lookup returns CDR1 LGHNA and CDR2 YNFKEQ. In nucleotides, the CDR3 is TGTGCCAGCAGCCAAATACAGGGAAGCTACGAGCAGTACTTC. Translated, it gives CASSQIQGSYEQYF.

The rearrangement links TRBV5-1 to TRBJ2-5; 8 bases agree with TRBD2. Trimming removed 2 bases from V and 4 bases from J; junction bases left unmatched: 13. This CDR3 spans 17 amino acids. CDR1 and CDR2 from the germline V gene are SGHRS and YFSETQ. The CDR3: CASSFSTGGPRRETQYF. The CDR3 DNA sequence: TGCGCCAGCAGCTTTTCCACGGGAGGGCCGAGACGAGAGACCCAGTACTTC. Using reference TRBV5-1 and TRBJ2-5 for the parts outside the CDR3, the full variable domain is KAGVTQTPRYLIKTRGQQVTLSCSPISGHRSVSWYQQTPGQGLQFLFEYFSETQRNKGNFPGRFSGRQFSNSRSEMNVSTLELGDSALYLCASSFSTGGPRRETQYFGPGTRLLVL.

The rearrangement links TRBV6-1 to TRBJ2-1; 7 bases match TRBD2. V shed 7 bases and J 2 bases; nucleotides not matched to a gene: 5. Germline assignment: CDR1 MNHNS and CDR2 SASEGT. The CDR3 covers 14 residues. The CDR3 nucleotides read TGTGCCAGCATCGGGGGAGGGCCCTACAATGAGCAGTTCTTC. Protein: CASIGGGPYNEQFF.

This chain connects TRBV29-1 to TRBJ2-1; 13 bases are a match to TRBD2. The CDR3 totals 16 residues. The germline gives CDR1 SQVTM, CDR2 ANQGSEA. The V gene end was trimmed by 4 bases and the J gene end by 8 bases; junction bases not matched to a gene: 11. Here the CDR3 DNA reads TGCAGCGTTGGAAGGTGGTCGGGACTAGCGGGATATGAGCAGTTCTTC. Translating it yields CSVGRWSGLAGYEQFF.

The rearrangement joins TRBV7-9 to TRBJ2-1; 7 bases map to TRBD1. This CDR3 has 12 residues. CDR1 and CDR2 from the germline V gene are SEHNR and FQNEAQ (reference sequence). J gave up 7 bases and V 6 bases, and 3 bases lay outside the gene matches. CDR3 sequence: CASSLQGNEQFF. Written as DNA, the CDR3 is TGTGCCAGCAGTTTACAGGGGAATGAGCAGTTCTTC. Complete variable domain (other parts from reference TRBV7-9 and TRBJ2-1): DTGVSQNPRHKITKRGQNVTFRCDPISEHNRLYWYRQTLGQGPEFLTYFQNEAQLEKSRLLSDRFSAERPKGSFSTLEIQRTEQGDSAMYLCASSLQGNEQFFGPGTRLTVL.

The chain links TRBV6-5 to TRBJ1-2; TRBD1 matches at 8 bases. The CDR3 loop spans 14 amino acids. With V trimmed by 7 bases and J by 5 bases, 9 bases remained unmatched. CDR1 MNHEY and CDR2 SVGAGI come from the germline V gene. The CDR3, as DNA: TGTGCCAGCATCTCCGGGACAGGAAGATATGGCTACACCTTC. It is translated as CASISGTGRYGYTF.

The CDR3 is CASSIGLAGVQYF. The CDR3 DNA reads TGTGCCAGCAGCATCGGACTAGCGGGAGTCCAGTACTTC. V usage is TRBV11-3 and J usage is TRBJ2-5; 13 positions agree with TRBD2. CDR3 size: 13 residues. V dropped 5 bases and J dropped 10; count of bases not matched to a gene: 4. Germline CDR1 is SGHNT and CDR2 is YENEEA.

The chain employs TRBV19 and TRBJ2-1; TRBD2 aligns across 7 bases. This CDR3 is built from 15 residues. V lost 4 bases, J lost 3 bases, and 6 bases stayed unmatched. CDR1 and CDR2 from the germline V gene are LNHDA and SQIVND (reference sequence). CDR3 coding DNA: TGTGCCAGTAGTAAGTCGGCTAGCGGCTACAATGAGCAGTTCTTC. It encodes CASSKSASGYNEQFF.

This rearrangement joins TRBV5-1 to TRBJ2-7; D gene unclear. Looked up from germline, CDR1 is SGHRS and CDR2 is YFSETQ. V gave up 5 bases and J gave up 0 bases, with 9 bases separating them. CDR3 length: 13 amino acids. The CDR3 spells CASSALSSYEQYF. CDR3 nucleotides: TGCGCCAGCAGTGCCCTAAGCTCCTACGAGCAGTACTTC.

This rearrangement joins TRBV6-4 to TRBJ2-5; 8 bases align to TRBD2. Trimming cost V 4 bases and J 6 bases; bases outside gene matches: 1. Germline V gene lookup returns CDR1 MRHNA and CDR2 SNTAGT. The CDR3 totals 12 residues. CDR3: CASSAGGQTQYF. The CDR3 DNA reads as TGTGCCAGCAGTGCGGGGGGGCAGACCCAGTACTTC.

The V and J genes are TRBV29-1 and TRBJ1-1, with D tentatively TRBD1 (5 bases). CDR3 length: 13 residues. V was shortened by 5 bases and J by 3 bases, with 13 bases between the two germline ends. CDR1 SQVTM and CDR2 ANQGSEA come from the germline V gene. The CDR3 DNA reads TGCAGCGTTATCGGACAAACGGACACTGAAGCTTTCTTT. Its translation: CSVIGQTDTEAFF.

This sequence joins TRBV2 and TRBJ2-5; D is perhaps TRBD1 (6 bases). Germline V gene lookup returns CDR1 SNHLY and CDR2 FYNNEI. The CDR3 consists of 15 residues. The V end was cut by 8 bases, the J end by 5 bases, with 21 bases between. CDR3 loop: CASGPRLGGPETQYF. The CDR3 DNA is TGTGCCAGCGGGCCGAGGTTAGGGGGTCCGGAGACCCAGTACTTC.

The chain is built from TRBV4-2 and TRBJ2-7; no firm D call. Germline V CDR1 and CDR2: LGHNA, YNFKEQ. The CDR3 runs to 14 residues. Between the trimmed V and J ends, which lost 2 bases and 2 bases, there was a span of 10 bases. The CDR3 region is CASSQFTDAYEQYF. The CDR3, as DNA: TGTGCCAGCAGCCAATTTACAGACGCCTACGAGCAGTACTTC.

The gene calls are TRBV6-5 and TRBJ1-4; maybe TRBD1 (6 bases). CDR1 MNHEY and CDR2 SVGAGI come from the germline V gene. Trimming removed 2 bases at V and 6 bases at J, with 10 bases between. This CDR3 is built from 14 residues. This chain's CDR3 is CASSYGEGDEKLFF. The CDR3 coding sequence is TGTGCCAGCAGTTACGGGGAGGGGGATGAAAAACTGTTTTTT.

V and J are TRBV19 and TRBJ1-2; 8 bases are a match to TRBD1. The trim removed 6 bases at V and 7 bases at J, leaving 7 bases unmatched. The CDR3 covers 13 residues. Germline loops: CDR1 LNHDA, CDR2 SQIVND (reference sequence). CDR3 in amino acids: CASRFQGAGGYTF. The CDR3 coding sequence is TGTGCCAGTAGATTCCAGGGGGCAGGTGGCTACACCTTC.

The V gene is TRBV6-6, the J gene TRBJ1-5, with TRBD1 matching over 10 bases. Germline CDR1 reads MNHNY; CDR2 reads SVGAGI (reference sequence). V lost 4 bases, J lost 7 bases, and 10 bases stayed unmatched. CDR3 size: 16 residues. CDR3 DNA: TGTGCCAGCAGTTTCCCGGGACAGGGGAATTACCAGCCCCAGCATTTT. This encodes CASSFPGQGNYQPQHF.

The chain combines TRBV7-9 with TRBJ1-2, with 8 nucleotides matching TRBD1. J lost 4 bases, V lost 4 bases, and 14 bases had no gene match. CDR3 length: 17 amino acids. In germline, CDR1 is SEHNR, CDR2 FQNEAQ (reference sequence). The CDR3 region has the DNA TGTGCCAGCAGCTGGGGTGGACAGGGAAGAAATAGCTATGGCTACACCTTC. Residues: CASSWGGQGRNSYGYTF.

The chain combines TRBV28 with TRBJ2-4; D call uncertain. CDR1 is MDHEN and CDR2 is SYDVKM in the germline V gene. This CDR3 is built from 18 residues. V gave up 5 bases and J gave up 2 bases, with 22 bases separating them. The DNA of the CDR3 is TGTGCCAGCAGTATCCAGTTCAGGCCATCCCTAACCAAAAACATTCAGTACTTC. It specifies CASSIQFRPSLTKNIQYF.

CDR3 amino acids: CSVGDRNSNQPQHF. The CDR3 DNA follows: TGCAGCGTTGGGGACAGAAATAGCAATCAGCCCCAGCATTTT. The chain employs TRBV29-1 and TRBJ1-5; 7 bases are shared with TRBD1. The CDR3 covers 14 residues. Germline lookup yields CDR1 SQVTM and CDR2 ANQGSEA. Trimming took 4 bases from V and 0 from J; bases not matched to a gene: 3.

The rearrangement joins TRBV6-1 to TRBJ1-1; TRBD1 is a possible D gene (5 bases). CDR3 size: 13 residues. V was trimmed by 5 bases and J by 5 bases, leaving 12 bases between them. Germline V gene data show CDR1 as MNHNS and CDR2 as SASEGT. The CDR3: CASSPRGGTEAFF. The CDR3 DNA is TGTGCCAGCAGTCCCCGGGGGGGGACTGAAGCTTTCTTT.

The chain combines TRBV28 with TRBJ1-1; D unclear. CDR3 size: 12 residues. V was shortened by 2 bases and J by 1 base, with 2 bases between the two germline ends. Germline V gives CDR1 MDHEN, CDR2 SYDVKM. In DNA, the CDR3 is TGTGCCAGCAGTTTACGGAACACTGAAGCTTTCTTT. This gives the protein CASSLRNTEAFF.